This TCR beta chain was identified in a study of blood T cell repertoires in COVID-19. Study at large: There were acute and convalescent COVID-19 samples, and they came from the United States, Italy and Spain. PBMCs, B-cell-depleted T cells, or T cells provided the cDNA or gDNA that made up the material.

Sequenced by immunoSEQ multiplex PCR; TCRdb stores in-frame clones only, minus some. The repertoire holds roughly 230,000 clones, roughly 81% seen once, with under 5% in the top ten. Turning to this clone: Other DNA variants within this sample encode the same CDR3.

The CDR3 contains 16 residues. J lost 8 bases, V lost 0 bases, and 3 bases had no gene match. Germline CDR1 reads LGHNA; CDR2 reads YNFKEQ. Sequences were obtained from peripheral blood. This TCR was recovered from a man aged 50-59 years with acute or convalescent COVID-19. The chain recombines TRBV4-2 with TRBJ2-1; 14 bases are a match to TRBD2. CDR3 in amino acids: CASSQDGTSGSDEQFF. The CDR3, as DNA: TGTGCCAGCAGCCAAGACGGGACTAGCGGGAGCGATGAGCAGTTCTTC.